Below, 11 T cell receptor beta chains from the same sample are listed, as sequenced in a study of blood T cell repertoires in COVID-19 (dated by TCRdb to the early 2020s). Receptors were amplified or captured by the immunoSEQ multiplex PCR assay. The immuneACCESS repertoire file appears here via TCRdb, limited to in-frame rearrangements. These files lack a portion of the clones; in checked studies, under half of the deficit traces to unresolved V genes, and the cause of the others is not known. The sample table shows 430,000 or so clones, and roughly 90% are seen once. Roughly 0.84% of the sample is held by the ten biggest clonotypes. Sequences were obtained from peripheral blood. The source of these receptors is a man younger than 35 with COVID-19, enrolled during active disease.

This clone has only a few counts. The chain combines TRBV6-1 with TRBJ1-6, with 8 bases matching TRBD1. In germline, CDR1 is MNHNS, CDR2 SASEGT. The trim removed 2 bases at V and 10 bases at J, leaving 4 bases unmatched. This CDR3 is 14 amino acids long. CDR3 coding DNA: TGTGCCAGCAGTGAAAACAGGGGGATATCACCCCTCCACTTT. Translation: CASSENRGISPLHF.

The chain uses TRBV18 and TRBJ1-1; 7 nucleotides line up with TRBD1. V lost 3 bases to trimming and J lost 4 bases; unmatched junction nucleotides: 2. Germline CDR1 reads KGHSH; CDR2 reads LQKENI. This CDR3 comprises 13 residues. The CDR3 is CASSPRQGTEAFF. In nucleotides, the CDR3 is TGTGCCAGCTCACCCAGACAGGGCACTGAAGCTTTCTTT. Based on the CDR3 plus reference TRBV18 and TRBJ1-1, the full variable domain is NAGVMQNPRHLVRRRGQEARLRCSPMKGHSHVYWYRQLPEEGLKFMVYLQKENIIDESGMPKERFSAEFPKEGPSILRIQQVVRGDSAAYFCASSPRQGTEAFFGQGTRLTVV.

CDR3 sequence: CANGAGDEKLFF. The DNA of the CDR3 is TGTGCCAACGGGGCAGGGGACGAAAAACTGTTTTTT. V and J are TRBV7-9 and TRBJ1-4; possibly TRBD1 for D (6 bases). V lost 10 bases to trimming and J lost 8 bases, with 14 bases between them. This CDR3 has 12 amino acids. Germline V CDR1 and CDR2: SEHNR, FQNEAQ (reference sequence).

In its sample, this clone was seen once. The gene calls are TRBV6-5 and TRBJ2-5; 8 positions agree with TRBD1. CDR1 is MNHEY, CDR2 SVGAGI, per germline. After removal of 6 bases from V and 5 bases from J, the junction contained 11 bases not matched to a gene. The CDR3 runs to 15 residues. Here the CDR3 reads CASRVFGTGGETQYF. CDR3 DNA: TGTGCCAGCAGGGTGTTTGGTACAGGGGGGGAGACCCAGTACTTC.

The chain carries TRBV19 and TRBJ2-2; the match to TRBD2 covers 14 bases. Germline CDR1 and CDR2: LNHDA and SQIVND (reference sequence). V lost 7 bases and J lost 4; bases outside the gene matches: 11. There are 18 residues in the CDR3. CDR3 in amino acids: CASKGTSGRGWGTGELFF. CDR3 nucleotide sequence: TGTGCCAGTAAAGGGACTAGCGGGAGAGGTTGGGGCACCGGGGAGCTGTTTTTT.

V and J are TRBV11-2 and TRBJ1-2; D not resolved. Germline CDR1 SGHAT, CDR2 FQNNGV. Trimming cost V 5 bases and J 4 bases, with 11 bases left between them. The CDR3 is made up of 13 amino acids. The CDR3 spells CASSQRGTYGYTF. The CDR3, as DNA: TGTGCCAGCAGCCAGCGGGGTACCTATGGCTACACCTTC.

The chain carries TRBV7-3 and TRBJ2-3; 9 bases align to TRBD2. The CDR3 extends over 15 amino acids. Looked up from germline, CDR1 is SGHTA and CDR2 is FQGTGA. The V and J ends lost 1 base and 6 bases, in that order; junction bases with no gene match: 5. DNA for the CDR3: TGTGCCAGCAGCTTAAGCTTAGCGGGAGTGGATACGCAGTATTTT. This translates into CASSLSLAGVDTQYF.

This clone came up a few times. The rearrangement links TRBV20-1 to TRBJ1-4, with 9 bases fitting TRBD1. The CDR3 extends over 15 amino acids. J lost 5 bases, V lost 3 bases, and 7 bases had no gene match. Germline lookup yields CDR1 DFQATT and CDR2 SNEGSKA (reference sequence). The CDR3 reads CSASSSGTGNEKLFF. The CDR3 DNA sequence: TGCAGTGCTAGTTCCTCCGGGACAGGGAATGAAAAACTGTTTTTT.

The rearrangement links TRBV30 to TRBJ2-2; 15 bases fit TRBD2. The CDR3 runs 18 residues. With V trimmed by 2 bases and J by 0 bases, 4 bases remained unmatched. Germline V gene sequence: CDR1 GTSNPN, CDR2 SVGIG (reference sequence). The CDR3 region is CAWSHGTSGRPNTGELFF. CDR3 DNA sequence: TGTGCCTGGAGTCACGGGACTAGCGGGAGGCCGAACACCGGGGAGCTGTTTTTT.

This clone was detected only once. The chain couples TRBV5-6 to TRBJ1-2; D gene unclear. The CDR3 totals 14 residues. The V gene lost 4 bases and the J gene lost 2 bases, with 12 bases spanning the gap. Per germline, CDR1 SGHDT and CDR2 YYEEEE. CDR3 in amino acids: CASSVRSYNYGYTF. The CDR3 DNA is TGTGCCAGCAGCGTGCGATCCTACAACTATGGCTACACCTTC.

The chain joins TRBV6-4 to TRBJ1-1, with 7 bases lining up with TRBD1. Germline assignment: CDR1 MRHNA and CDR2 SNTAGT. The CDR3 consists of 15 residues. The ends lost 6 bases at V and 5 bases at J; junction bases unmatched: 12. The CDR3 loop reads CASRGTEGRLTEAFF. The CDR3 nucleotides read TGTGCCAGCAGGGGGACAGAGGGGAGGTTGACTGAAGCTTTCTTT.